This T cell receptor beta chain appears in the sequencing data of a study of cytomegalovirus exposure and HLA in healthy donors. Overall study findings and caveats: TCR beta sequences reportedly predicted the HLA-A and HLA-B alleles of most subjects accurately. In an earlier analysis, most TCR beta V segments were productive about 87% or about 30% of the time.

With 60 Vbeta and 13 Jbeta primers, the PCR was carried out. The method was immunoSEQ multiplex PCR; TCRdb's version includes in-frame clones alone and lacks a portion of them. The sample includes roughly 200,000 clones, about 83% of them seen just once. Concerning this clone itself: Its antigen is not identified. The junction does not match germline at one end; this may be a read error.

The receptor's source is a man aged 40-55 years in good health and CMV-seropositive. Sequences were obtained from PBMCs.

CDR3 sequence reads: CSIEKQGTGQEDEQFF. The CDR3 nucleotides are TGCAGCATTGAAAAACAAGGGACAGGTCAGGAGGATGAGCAGTTCTTC. The rearrangement uses TRBV29-1 and TRBJ2-1; 8 nucleotides line up with TRBD1. Germline lookup yields CDR1 SQVTM and CDR2 ANQGSEA. CDR3 length: 16 residues.